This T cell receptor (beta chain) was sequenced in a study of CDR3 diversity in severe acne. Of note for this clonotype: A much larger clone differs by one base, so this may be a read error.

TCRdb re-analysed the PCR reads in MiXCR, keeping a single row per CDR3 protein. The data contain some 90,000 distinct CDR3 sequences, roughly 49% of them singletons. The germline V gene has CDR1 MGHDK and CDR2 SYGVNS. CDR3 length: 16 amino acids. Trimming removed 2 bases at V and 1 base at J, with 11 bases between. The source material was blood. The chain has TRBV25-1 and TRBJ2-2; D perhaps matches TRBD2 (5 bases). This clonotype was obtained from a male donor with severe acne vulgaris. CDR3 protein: CASSERGIVNTGELFF. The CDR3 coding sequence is TGTGCCAGCAGTGAACGGGGAATCGTGAACACCGGGGAGCTGTTTTTT. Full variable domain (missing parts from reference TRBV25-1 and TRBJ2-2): EADIYQTPRYLVIGTGKKITLECSQTMGHDKMYWYQQDPGMELHLIHYSYGVNSTEKGDLSSESTVSRIRTEHFPLTLESARPSHTSQYLCASSERGIVNTGELFFGEGSRLTVL.